This T cell receptor (beta chain) was sequenced in a study of blood T cell repertoires in COVID-19. Study-level information: PBMCs, B-cell-depleted T cells, or T cells were the source of the cDNA or gDNA that made up the material.

TCRdb's table, derived via immunoSEQ multiplex PCR, lists solely in-frame clones and lacks some. The repertoire includes about 380,000 clones, more than 75% of them detected once, and less than 1.5% sits in the top ten. The germline V gene has CDR1 KGHSH and CDR2 LQKENI. This CDR3 has 15 residues. Deletions cut 2 bases from V and 3 bases from J, with 13 bases between. This study enrolled people aged 18 to 89 from about 26 US geographic areas. Before being deemed recovered, Cohort 3 donors had two negative PCRs, clearance, or symptom resolution. Source material: PBMCs or T cells enriched from blood (not recorded which). This chain uses TRBV18 with TRBJ1-2, with D unresolved. The TCR sequence derives from a woman aged 18 to 35 who had recovered from COVID-19. CDR3 nucleotides: TGTGCCAGCTCACCAGAGATTAGAGAGTACTATGGCTACACCTTC. It yields the protein CASSPEIREYYGYTF.